The 13 T cell receptor beta chains in this list originate from one sample, sequenced in a study of follicular helper T cells after annual influenza vaccination. TCRdb's table, derived via immunoSEQ multiplex PCR, lists solely in-frame clones and lacks some. The sample has approximately 25,000 clones, 65% to 85% seen once. The time point was: 2014-2015 season, pre-vaccination. The material was CXCR5+ CD38- circulating T follicular helper cells from blood, obtained on the day of influenza vaccination. Sample subset: circulating Tfh, non-naive CD4+CXCR5+PD-1+ (ICOS+CD38+ or ICOS-CD38-). Every receptor here comes from an adult who received the influenza vaccine.

This chain links TRBV5-4 with TRBJ2-1; 9 nucleotides align to TRBD1. The CDR3 runs 15 residues. Germline V gene sequence: CDR1 SGHNT, CDR2 YYREEE (reference sequence). With 3 bases clipped from V and 4 bases from J, the junction kept 5 bases outside the gene matches. The CDR3 is CASSSRDRAYNEQFF. The CDR3 DNA reads TGTGCCAGCAGCTCCCGGGACAGGGCTTACAATGAGCAGTTCTTC.

This clone was seen just once. The gene calls are TRBV19 and TRBJ1-6; possible D gene TRBD1, 6 bases. Trimming took off 4 bases at V and 7 bases at J, with 8 bases between the two ends. There are 13 residues in the CDR3. Germline V CDR1 and CDR2: LNHDA, SQIVND (reference sequence). This CDR3 is CASSKTGNSPLHF. In DNA, the CDR3 is TGTGCCAGTAGTAAAACAGGGAATTCACCCCTCCACTTT.

The chain joins TRBV5-1 to TRBJ2-7; 7 bases line up with TRBD1. This CDR3 comprises 14 residues. Germline V gene lookup returns CDR1 SGHRS and CDR2 YFSETQ. V gave up 2 bases and J gave up 2 bases; unmatched junction bases: 4. Here the CDR3 DNA reads TGCGCCAGCAGCTTTACAGGGGCGACCTACGAGCAGTACTTC. This codes for CASSFTGATYEQYF.

The chain links TRBV5-4 to TRBJ2-3; D possibly corresponds to TRBD2 (7 bases). This CDR3 has 15 residues. The ends were cut back, 0 bases at V and 2 bases at J, with 10 bases in the middle. Germline V gene data show CDR1 as SGHNT and CDR2 as YYREEE (reference sequence). CDR3 nucleotides: TGTGCCAGCAGCTTGGAGGGGGGGGTCACAGATACGCAGTATTTT. It specifies CASSLEGGVTDTQYF.

The table lists this clone with a few counts. The gene calls are TRBV10-2 and TRBJ1-3; no definite D call. The CDR3 extends over 13 amino acids. CDR1 is WSHSY, CDR2 SAAADI, per germline. Trimming stripped 5 bases from V and 4 bases from J, with 9 bases between. CDR3 protein: CASSQERGNTIYF. The DNA of the CDR3 is TGCGCCAGCAGTCAAGAGAGGGGAAACACCATATATTTT.

The gene calls are TRBV28 and TRBJ2-7; the D gene is possibly TRBD2 (6 bases). This CDR3 spans 16 amino acids. Trimming shortened V by 6 bases and J by 4 bases, and 22 bases separated the two germline ends. The germline V gene encodes CDR1 MDHEN and CDR2 SYDVKM. In DNA form, the CDR3 reads TGTGCCAGCAGATCCCCGGGCGGGACCGCAGCATACGAGCAGTACTTC. Residues: CASRSPGGTAAYEQYF.

CDR3 nucleotide sequence: TGTGCCAGCAGTGAAAGGGCAGGGTATGGCTACACCTTC. It is translated as CASSERAGYGYTF. This chain links TRBV2 with TRBJ1-2, with D tentatively TRBD1 (5 bases). The CDR3 totals 13 residues. Per germline, CDR1 SNHLY and CDR2 FYNNEI. Trimming shortened V by 2 bases and J by 5 bases, and 9 bases separated the two germline ends.

Comment on this clone: This specimen includes other DNA sequences encoding the same CDR3. CDR3 sequence reads: CATSRVQGRNSPLHF. Here the CDR3 DNA reads TGTGCCACCAGCAGGGTCCAGGGGCGTAATTCACCCCTCCACTTT. V is TRBV15 and J is TRBJ1-6; D is possibly TRBD1 (6 bases). Trimming cost V 3 bases and J 6 bases, with 12 bases left between them. Germline CDR1 and CDR2: LNHNV and YYDKDF (reference sequence). This CDR3 has 15 residues.

Of note for this clone: The junction departs from the called germline gene at one end, perhaps through a read error. The J gene is TRBJ2-1, the V gene TRBV7-7; possibly TRBD1 for D (5 bases). This CDR3 spans 13 amino acids. From germline, CDR1 is SSHAT and CDR2 FNYEAQ (reference sequence). For the CDR3, the DNA is TGTGCTAGCAGCGAACACAGGTTCGGTGAGCAGTTCTTC. Its translation is CASSEHRFGEQFF.

About this clone itself: One junction end disagrees with the germline gene, perhaps due to a read error. The chain recombines TRBV6-5 with TRBJ1-2; a weak D match, TRBD1 (6 bases). The CDR3 is 14 residues long. The germline gives CDR1 MNHEY, CDR2 SVGAGI. CDR3 in amino acids: CASSYSTGTKGYTF. In DNA, the CDR3 is TGTGCCAGCAGCTACTCCACCGGGACAAAGGGCTACACCTTC.

This clone has a single count. The rearrangement joins TRBV11-3 to TRBJ1-6; D gene uncertain. V lost 1 base and J lost 9, with 10 bases in between. Per the germline V gene, CDR1 is SGHNT and CDR2 is YENEEA. CDR3 length equals 14 residues. The CDR3 here is CASSLVPGFSPLHF. The CDR3 DNA reads TGTGCCAGCAGCTTAGTACCGGGTTTTTCACCCCTCCACTTT. The full variable domain, rest sourced from reference TRBV11-3 and TRBJ1-6, is EAGVVQSPRYKIIEKKQPVAFWCNPISGHNTLYWYLQNLGQGPELLIRYENEEAVDDSQLPKDRFSAERLKGVDSTLKIQPAELGDSAVYLCASSLVPGFSPLHFGNGTRLTVT.

J is TRBJ1-5 and V is TRBV6-1; D is undetermined. Germline V gene sequence: CDR1 MNHNS, CDR2 SASEGT. V shed 0 bases and J shed 4 bases, with 4 bases lying between them. This CDR3 contains 13 residues. The CDR3 is CASSEARNQPQHF. The CDR3 DNA is TGTGCCAGCAGTGAAGCCAGAAATCAGCCCCAGCATTTT.

This chain connects TRBV6-5 to TRBJ2-1; TRBD1 matches at 9 bases. Per the germline V gene, CDR1 is MNHEY and CDR2 is SVGAGI. The trim removed 2 bases at V and 4 bases at J, leaving 6 bases unmatched. The CDR3 contains 16 residues. As DNA, the CDR3 is TGTGCCAGCAGTTACCTCGGGACAGGGATGTACAATGAGCAGTTCTTC. It encodes CASSYLGTGMYNEQFF.